Each of the 14 T cell receptor beta chains below was sequenced from the same sample in a study of beta chain features in type 1 diabetes. Reverse transcribing all isolated RNA meant expressed TCRB transcripts were sequenced. Clones were sequenced by immunoSEQ multiplex PCR, and TCRdb holds only the in-frame ones, with some missing. In the table there are hundreds of thousands of clones, approximately 11% of which are singletons. Material: naive CD4+ T cells from blood. These receptors were taken from a woman in her twenties or thirties in good health.

This clone was counted only a few times. The J gene is TRBJ1-1, the V gene TRBV6-5, with D possibly TRBD1 on 5 matching bases. The CDR3 loop spans 15 amino acids. CDR1 and CDR2 (germline): MNHEY, SVGAGI. The V gene lost 4 bases and the J gene lost 0 bases, with 12 bases spanning the gap. CDR3 sequence (DNA): TGTGCCAGCAGTTGGGCAGGGAGGATGAACACTGAAGCTTTCTTT. This gives the protein CASSWAGRMNTEAFF.

This rearrangement joins TRBV7-2 to TRBJ2-5; no reliable D call. The CDR3 sequence is 12 residues long. The germline V gene encodes CDR1 SGHTA and CDR2 FQGNSA. V lost 5 bases and J lost 5, with 9 bases in between. CDR3 region: CASSVNRETQYF. The CDR3 DNA sequence: TGTGCCAGCAGCGTCAATCGGGAGACCCAGTACTTC.

This clone was counted between two and nine times. The V and J genes are TRBV7-3 and TRBJ2-7, with D possibly being TRBD1 (6 bases). CDR1 is SGHTA and CDR2 is FQGTGA in the germline V gene. This CDR3 is built from 15 residues. The V end was cut by 5 bases, the J end by 3 bases, with 17 bases between. CDR3 protein: CASSILRGQIYEQYF. In DNA form, the CDR3 reads TGTGCCAGCAGCATACTAAGAGGACAGATCTACGAGCAGTACTTC. The whole variable domain, remainder taken from reference TRBV7-3 and TRBJ2-7, is GAGVSQTPSNKVTEKGKYVELRCDPISGHTALYWYRQSLGQGPEFLIYFQGTGAADDSGLPNDRFFAVRPEGSVSTLKIQRTERGDSAVYLCASSILRGQIYEQYFGPGTRLTVT.

This clone was seen a handful of times. The chain is built from TRBV18 and TRBJ2-7; 9 bases agree with TRBD1. This CDR3 comprises 17 residues. Germline V gene lookup returns CDR1 KGHSH and CDR2 LQKENI. Trimming at V came to 2 bases and at J to 5 bases, leaving 13 bases not matched to a gene. The CDR3 is CASSPGSRTGVTDEQYF. CDR3 nucleotides: TGTGCCAGCTCACCAGGGTCACGGACAGGGGTAACGGACGAGCAGTACTTC. The entire variable domain, with the rest obtained from reference TRBV18 and TRBJ2-7, is as follows: NAGVMQNPRHLVRRRGQEARLRCSPMKGHSHVYWYRQLPEEGLKFMVYLQKENIIDESGMPKERFSAEFPKEGPSILRIQQVVRGDSAAYFCASSPGSRTGVTDEQYFGPGTRLTVT.

This clone was picked up a small number of times. The chain joins TRBV11-2 to TRBJ2-7; unclear D gene. Germline loops: CDR1 SGHAT, CDR2 FQNNGV. The length of the CDR3 is 15 residues. V lost 0 bases, J lost 0 bases, and 9 bases lay in between. As DNA, the CDR3 is TGTGCCAGCAGCTTAGATGGCGGTCTCTCCTACGAGCAGTACTTC. This sequence encodes CASSLDGGLSYEQYF. The full variable domain, rest sourced from reference TRBV11-2 and TRBJ2-7, is EAGVAQSPRYKIIEKRQSVAFWCNPISGHATLYWYQQILGQGPKLLIQFQNNGVVDDSQLPKDRFSAERLKGVDSTLKIQPAKLEDSAVYLCASSLDGGLSYEQYFGPGTRLTVT.

The rearrangement joins TRBV7-2 to TRBJ2-7, with TRBD1 as a possible D gene (6 bases). CDR1 and CDR2 (germline): SGHTA, FQGNSA. V was trimmed by 2 bases and J by 7 bases, leaving 12 bases between them. The CDR3 sequence is 13 residues long. The CDR3 reads CASSLSTGLEQYF. DNA of the CDR3: TGTGCCAGCAGCTTATCTACAGGGTTGGAGCAGTACTTC.

This rearrangement joins TRBV7-2 to TRBJ2-1; perhaps TRBD1 as D (5 bases). Trimming stripped 4 bases from V and 0 bases from J, with 13 bases between. CDR1 is SGHTA, CDR2 FQGNSA, per germline. The CDR3 is made up of 16 amino acids. The CDR3 DNA follows: TGTGCCAGCAGCTCCTACAGCGACAGCTCCTACAATGAGCAGTTCTTC. It specifies CASSSYSDSSYNEQFF.

The chain is built from TRBV28 and TRBJ2-3; D remains unclear. V gave up 7 bases and J gave up 2 bases, with 13 bases separating them. The CDR3 totals 14 residues. CDR1 is MDHEN, CDR2 SYDVKM, per germline. CDR3 sequence reads: CASTAPRLTDTQYF. In DNA, the CDR3 is TGTGCCAGCACAGCCCCGAGGCTCACAGATACGCAGTATTTT. Filled out from reference TRBV28 and TRBJ2-3, the complete variable domain reads DVKVTQSSRYLVKRTGEKVFLECVQDMDHENMFWYRQDPGLGLRLIYFSYDVKMKEKGDIPEGYSVSREKKERFSLILESASTNQTSMYLCASTAPRLTDTQYFGPGTRLTVL.

This clone was recorded a few times. The V call is TRBV7-3, the J call TRBJ2-7, with 10 bases lining up with TRBD1. J was trimmed by 4 bases and V by 2 bases; bases with no gene match: 8. Germline values: CDR1 SGHTA, CDR2 FQGTGA. CDR3 size: 16 residues. Here the CDR3 reads CASSLRGGTGVYEQYF. In DNA form, the CDR3 reads TGTGCCAGCAGCTTACGCGGCGGGACAGGGGTTTACGAGCAGTACTTC.

This clone came up a few times. V is TRBV7-9 and J is TRBJ2-1; D is possibly TRBD2 (6 bases). Trimming left V 6 bases short and J 6 bases short, with 18 bases between. Germline values: CDR1 SEHNR, CDR2 FQNEAQ (reference sequence). This CDR3 comprises 15 residues. The CDR3 nucleotides are TGTGCCAGCAGTCAATTCTCCCGGGAGCTCAATGAGCAGTTCTTC. This translates into CASSQFSRELNEQFF.

The J gene is TRBJ2-3, the V gene TRBV15, with D unclear. Germline CDR1 LNHNV, CDR2 YYDKDF (reference sequence). This CDR3 spans 11 amino acids. V shed 11 bases and J shed 0 bases, with 6 bases lying between them. CDR3 protein: CASGSTDTQYF. The DNA of the CDR3 is TGTGCCTCCGGGAGCACAGATACGCAGTATTTT. Based on the CDR3 plus reference TRBV15 and TRBJ2-3, the full variable domain is DAMVIQNPRYQVTQFGKPVTLSCSQTLNHNVMYWYQQKSSQAPKLLFHYYDKDFNNEADTPDNFQSRRPNTSFCFLDIRSPGLGDTAMYLCASGSTDTQYFGPGTRLTVL.

The chain recombines TRBV7-2 with TRBJ2-5; tentative D call: TRBD2 (6 bases). Germline CDR1 and CDR2: SGHTA and FQGNSA. Trimming took 5 bases from V and 6 from J, leaving 13 bases between them. This CDR3 has 13 residues. CDR3 DNA: TGTGCCAGCAGCCCGGGACTCCATCAGACCCAGTACTTC. It translates to CASSPGLHQTQYF.

A word on this clone: The sample contains more than one DNA sequence encoding this CDR3. CDR3 residues: CASSFTGSSYNEQFF. The CDR3 nucleotides read TGCGCCAGCAGTTTCACAGGGAGCTCCTACAATGAGCAGTTCTTC. V usage is TRBV5-1 and J usage is TRBJ2-1; D perhaps matches TRBD1 (6 bases). This CDR3 comprises 15 residues. Germline assignment: CDR1 SGHRS and CDR2 YFSETQ. V gave up 5 bases and J gave up 0 bases, with 12 bases separating them. The complete variable domain, with remaining parts taken from reference TRBV5-1 and TRBJ2-1, reads KAGVTQTPRYLIKTRGQQVTLSCSPISGHRSVSWYQQTPGQGLQFLFEYFSETQRNKGNFPGRFSGRQFSNSRSEMNVSTLELGDSALYLCASSFTGSSYNEQFFGPGTRLTVL.

J is TRBJ1-5 and V is TRBV6-5, with D possibly matching TRBD1 (6 bases). The CDR3 covers 14 residues. The ends were cut back, 6 bases at V and 5 bases at J, with 14 bases in the middle. Germline CDR1 is MNHEY and CDR2 is SVGAGI. This chain's CDR3 is CASSQQGLDQPQHF. The CDR3 DNA is TGTGCCAGCAGCCAACAGGGATTGGATCAGCCCCAGCATTTT.